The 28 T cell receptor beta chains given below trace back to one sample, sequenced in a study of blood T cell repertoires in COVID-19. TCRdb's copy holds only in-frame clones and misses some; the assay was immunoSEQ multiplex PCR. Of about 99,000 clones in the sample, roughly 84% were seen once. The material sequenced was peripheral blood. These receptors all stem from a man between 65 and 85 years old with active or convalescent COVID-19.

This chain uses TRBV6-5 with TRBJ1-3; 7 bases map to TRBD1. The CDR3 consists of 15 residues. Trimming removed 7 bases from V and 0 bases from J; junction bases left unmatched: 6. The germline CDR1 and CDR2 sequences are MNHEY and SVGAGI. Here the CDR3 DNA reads TGTGCCAGCACCCGGACAGGCGACTCTGGAAACACCATATATTTT. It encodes CASTRTGDSGNTIYF.

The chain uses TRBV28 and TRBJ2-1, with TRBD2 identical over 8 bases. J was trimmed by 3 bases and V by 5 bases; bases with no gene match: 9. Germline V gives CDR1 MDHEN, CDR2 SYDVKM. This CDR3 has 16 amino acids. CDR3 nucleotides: TGTGCCAGCAGTGCAAGGACTAGCAAAAACTACAATGAGCAGTTCTTC. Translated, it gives CASSARTSKNYNEQFF.

This chain's CDR3 is CASSLGGSGYTF. CDR3 in DNA: TGTGCCAGCAGTTTAGGGGGGAGCGGCTACACCTTC. The rearrangement links TRBV28 to TRBJ1-2; possibly TRBD1 for D (5 bases). Trimming took 2 bases from V and 8 from J, leaving 9 bases between them. This CDR3 comprises 12 residues. Germline V gives CDR1 MDHEN, CDR2 SYDVKM.

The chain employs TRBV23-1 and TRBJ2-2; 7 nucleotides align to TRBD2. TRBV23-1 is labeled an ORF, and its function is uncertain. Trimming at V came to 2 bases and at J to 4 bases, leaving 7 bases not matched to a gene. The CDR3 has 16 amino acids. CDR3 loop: CASSQGGVRTTGELFF. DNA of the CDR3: TGCGCCAGCAGTCAAGGGGGGGTAAGGACCACCGGGGAGCTGTTTTTT.

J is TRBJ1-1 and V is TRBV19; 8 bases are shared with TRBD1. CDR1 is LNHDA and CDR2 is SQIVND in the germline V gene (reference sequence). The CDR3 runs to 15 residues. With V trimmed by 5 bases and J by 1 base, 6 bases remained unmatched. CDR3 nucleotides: TGTGCCAGTAGTCCGGGACAGGCGACGAACACTGAAGCTTTCTTT. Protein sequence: CASSPGQATNTEAFF.

CDR3 DNA sequence: TGTGCCAGCAGCTTAGTTGGGGATGGACAGGGAAACACTGAAGCTTTCTTT. Residues: CASSLVGDGQGNTEAFF. V gene TRBV7-9 combines with J gene TRBJ1-1, with TRBD1 matching 8 bases. The CDR3 has 17 residues. Germline CDR1 is SEHNR and CDR2 is FQNEAQ (reference sequence). V dropped 1 base and J dropped 2; count of bases not matched to a gene: 9.

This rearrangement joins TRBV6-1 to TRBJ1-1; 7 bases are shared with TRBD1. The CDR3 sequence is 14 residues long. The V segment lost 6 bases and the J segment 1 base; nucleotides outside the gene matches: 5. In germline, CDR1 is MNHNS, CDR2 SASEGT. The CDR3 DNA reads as TGTGCCAGCAGGTACTGGACAGGGAACACTGAAGCTTTCTTT. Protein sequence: CASRYWTGNTEAFF.

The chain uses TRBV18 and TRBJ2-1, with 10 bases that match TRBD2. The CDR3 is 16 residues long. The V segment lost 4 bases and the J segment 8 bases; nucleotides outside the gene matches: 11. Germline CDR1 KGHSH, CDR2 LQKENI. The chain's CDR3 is CASSRYVAGGLDEQFF. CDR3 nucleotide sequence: TGTGCCAGCTCACGATATGTAGCGGGGGGTCTAGATGAGCAGTTCTTC.

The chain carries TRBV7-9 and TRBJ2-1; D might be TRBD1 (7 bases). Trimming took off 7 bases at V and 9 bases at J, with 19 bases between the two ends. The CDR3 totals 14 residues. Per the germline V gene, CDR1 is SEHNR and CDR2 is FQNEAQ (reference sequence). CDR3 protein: CASIPPGGRTEQFF. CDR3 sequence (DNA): TGTGCCAGCATCCCCCCAGGGGGGCGGACTGAGCAGTTCTTC.

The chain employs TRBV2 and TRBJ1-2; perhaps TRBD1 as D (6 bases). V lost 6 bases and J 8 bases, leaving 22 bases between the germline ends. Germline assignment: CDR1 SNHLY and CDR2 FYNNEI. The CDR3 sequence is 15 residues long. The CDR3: CASREAGVAPRGYTF. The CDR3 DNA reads TGTGCCAGCAGGGAGGCAGGGGTAGCCCCCCGAGGCTACACCTTC.

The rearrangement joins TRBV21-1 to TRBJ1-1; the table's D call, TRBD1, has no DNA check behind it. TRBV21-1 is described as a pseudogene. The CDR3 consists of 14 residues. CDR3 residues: CASSLPDKNTEAFF. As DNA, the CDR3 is TGTGCCAGCAGCCTTCCCGACAAGAACACTGAAGCTTTCTTT.

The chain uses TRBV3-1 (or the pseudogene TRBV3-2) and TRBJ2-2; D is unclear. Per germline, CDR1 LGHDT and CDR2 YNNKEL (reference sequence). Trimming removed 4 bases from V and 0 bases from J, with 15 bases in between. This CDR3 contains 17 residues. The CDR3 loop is CASSRAYLHANTGELFF. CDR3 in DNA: TGTGCCAGCAGCCGGGCATACCTACACGCGAACACCGGGGAGCTGTTTTTT.

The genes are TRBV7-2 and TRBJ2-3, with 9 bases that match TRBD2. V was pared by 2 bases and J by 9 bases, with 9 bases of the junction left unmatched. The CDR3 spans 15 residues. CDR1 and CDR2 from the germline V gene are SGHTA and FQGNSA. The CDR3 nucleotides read TGTGCCAGCAGCTTAACTCGAGCGGGGGGTGGCACGCAGTATTTT. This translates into CASSLTRAGGGTQYF. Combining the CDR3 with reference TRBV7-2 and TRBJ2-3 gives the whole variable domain GAGVSQSPSNKVTEKGKDVELRCDPISGHTALYWYRQSLGQGLEFLIYFQGNSAPDKSGLPSDRFSAERTGGSVSTLTIQRTQQEDSAVYLCASSLTRAGGGTQYFGPGTRLTVL.

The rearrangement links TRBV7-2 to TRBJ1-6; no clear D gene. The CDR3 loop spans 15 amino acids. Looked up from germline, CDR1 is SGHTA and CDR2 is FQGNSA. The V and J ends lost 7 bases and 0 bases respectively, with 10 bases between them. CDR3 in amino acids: CASTQQSSYNSPLHF. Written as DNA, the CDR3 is TGTGCCAGCACCCAACAAAGCTCCTATAATTCACCCCTCCACTTT.

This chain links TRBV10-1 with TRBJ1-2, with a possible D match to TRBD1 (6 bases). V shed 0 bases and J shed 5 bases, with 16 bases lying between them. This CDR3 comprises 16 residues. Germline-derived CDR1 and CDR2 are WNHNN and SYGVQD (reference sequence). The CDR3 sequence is CASSESKRGAKYGYTF. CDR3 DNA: TGCGCCAGCAGTGAGTCGAAGCGGGGGGCGAAGTATGGCTACACCTTC.

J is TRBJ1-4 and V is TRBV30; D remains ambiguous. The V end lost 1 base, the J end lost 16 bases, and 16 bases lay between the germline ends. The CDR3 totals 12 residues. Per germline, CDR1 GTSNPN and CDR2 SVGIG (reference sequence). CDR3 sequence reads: CAWSGRPLSGFF. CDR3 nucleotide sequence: TGTGCCTGGAGTGGAAGACCTTTGTCGGGGTTTTTT. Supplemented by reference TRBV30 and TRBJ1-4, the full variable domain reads SQTIHQWPATLVQPVGSPLSLECTVEGTSNPNLYWYRQAAGRGLQLLFYSVGIGQISSEVPQNLSASRPQDRQFILSSKKLLLSDSGFYLCAWSGRPLSGFFGSGTQLSVL.

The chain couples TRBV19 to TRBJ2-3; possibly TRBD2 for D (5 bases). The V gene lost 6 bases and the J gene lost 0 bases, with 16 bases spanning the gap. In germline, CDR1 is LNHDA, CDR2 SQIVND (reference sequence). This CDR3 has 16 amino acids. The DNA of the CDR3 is TGTGCCAGTAGCCTAAGACTACCGACTAGCACAGATACGCAGTATTTT. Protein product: CASSLRLPTSTDTQYF.

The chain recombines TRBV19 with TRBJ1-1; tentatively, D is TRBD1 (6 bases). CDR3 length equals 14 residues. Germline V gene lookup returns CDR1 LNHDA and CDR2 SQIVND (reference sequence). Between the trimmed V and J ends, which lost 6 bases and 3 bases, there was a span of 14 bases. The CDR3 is CASRYQGKDTEAFF. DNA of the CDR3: TGTGCCAGTAGGTATCAGGGGAAGGACACTGAAGCTTTCTTT.

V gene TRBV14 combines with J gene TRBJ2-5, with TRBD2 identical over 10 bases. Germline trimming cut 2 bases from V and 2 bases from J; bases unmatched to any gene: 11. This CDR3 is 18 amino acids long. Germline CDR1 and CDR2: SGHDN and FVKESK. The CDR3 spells CASSQRFTLAGKQETQYF. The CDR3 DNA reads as TGTGCCAGCAGCCAAAGATTTACACTAGCGGGAAAACAAGAGACCCAGTACTTC.

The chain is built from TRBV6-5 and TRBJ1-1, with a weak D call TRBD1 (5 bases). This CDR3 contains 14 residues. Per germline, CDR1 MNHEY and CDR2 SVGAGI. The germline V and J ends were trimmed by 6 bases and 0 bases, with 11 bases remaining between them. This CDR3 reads CASSRTDMNTEAFF. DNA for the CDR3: TGTGCCAGCAGCAGGACGGACATGAACACTGAAGCTTTCTTT.

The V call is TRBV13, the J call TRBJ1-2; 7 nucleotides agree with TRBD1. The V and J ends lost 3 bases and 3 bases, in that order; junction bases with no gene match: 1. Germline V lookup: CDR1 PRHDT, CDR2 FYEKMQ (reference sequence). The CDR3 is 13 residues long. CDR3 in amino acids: CASSLGQYYGYTF. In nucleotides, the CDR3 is TGTGCCAGCAGCTTGGGACAGTACTATGGCTACACCTTC.

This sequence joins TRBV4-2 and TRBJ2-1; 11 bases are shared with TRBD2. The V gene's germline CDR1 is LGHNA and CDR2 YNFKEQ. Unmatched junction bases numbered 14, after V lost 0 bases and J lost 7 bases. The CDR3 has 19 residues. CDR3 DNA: TGTGCCAGCAGCCAAGAGCTTCGAGTAGCGGGGGGGTTAGGGAATGAGCAGTTCTTC. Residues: CASSQELRVAGGLGNEQFF.

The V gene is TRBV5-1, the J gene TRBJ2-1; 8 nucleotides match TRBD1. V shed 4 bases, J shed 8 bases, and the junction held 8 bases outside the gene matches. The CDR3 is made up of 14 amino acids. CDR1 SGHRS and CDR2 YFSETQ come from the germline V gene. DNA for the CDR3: TGCGCCAGCAGCCGTGAATCACAGGGGGATGAGCAGTTCTTC. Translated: CASSRESQGDEQFF.

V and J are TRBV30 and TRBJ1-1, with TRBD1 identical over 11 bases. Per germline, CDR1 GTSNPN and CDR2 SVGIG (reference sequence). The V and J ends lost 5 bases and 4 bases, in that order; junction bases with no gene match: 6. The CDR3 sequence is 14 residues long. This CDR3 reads CAWVPGTGGTEAFF. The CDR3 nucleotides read TGTGCCTGGGTTCCCGGGACAGGGGGCACTGAAGCTTTCTTT.

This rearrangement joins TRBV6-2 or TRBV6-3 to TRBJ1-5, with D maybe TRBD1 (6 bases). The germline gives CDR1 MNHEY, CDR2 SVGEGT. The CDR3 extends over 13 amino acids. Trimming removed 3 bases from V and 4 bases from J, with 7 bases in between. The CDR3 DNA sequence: TGTGCCAGCAGTTATACAGGGAATCAGCCCCAGCATTTT. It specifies CASSYTGNQPQHF.

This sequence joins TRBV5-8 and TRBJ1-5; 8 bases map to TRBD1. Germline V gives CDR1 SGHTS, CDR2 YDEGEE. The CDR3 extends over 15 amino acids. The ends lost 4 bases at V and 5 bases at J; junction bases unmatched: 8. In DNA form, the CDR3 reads TGTGCCAGCAGCAGGGGACAGGTTTTTGATCAGCCCCAGCATTTT. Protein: CASSRGQVFDQPQHF.

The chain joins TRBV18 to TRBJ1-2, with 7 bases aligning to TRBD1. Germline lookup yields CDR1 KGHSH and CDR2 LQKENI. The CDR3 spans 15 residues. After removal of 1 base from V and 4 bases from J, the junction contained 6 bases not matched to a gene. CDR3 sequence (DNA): TGTGCCAGCTCACCACGGGAAGGGGGCTTCTATGGCTACACCTTC. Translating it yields CASSPREGGFYGYTF.

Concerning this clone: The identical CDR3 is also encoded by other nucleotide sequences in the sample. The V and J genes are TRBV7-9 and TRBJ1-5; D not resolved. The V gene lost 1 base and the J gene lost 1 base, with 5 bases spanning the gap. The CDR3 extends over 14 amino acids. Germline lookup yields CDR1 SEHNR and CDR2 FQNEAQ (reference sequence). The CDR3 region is CASSLGQSNQPQHF. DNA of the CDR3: TGTGCCAGCAGCTTAGGGCAGAGCAATCAGCCCCAGCATTTT. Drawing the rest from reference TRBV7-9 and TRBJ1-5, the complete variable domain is DTGVSQNPRHKITKRGQNVTFRCDPISEHNRLYWYRQTLGQGPEFLTYFQNEAQLEKSRLLSDRFSAERPKGSFSTLEIQRTEQGDSAMYLCASSLGQSNQPQHFGDGTRLSIL.